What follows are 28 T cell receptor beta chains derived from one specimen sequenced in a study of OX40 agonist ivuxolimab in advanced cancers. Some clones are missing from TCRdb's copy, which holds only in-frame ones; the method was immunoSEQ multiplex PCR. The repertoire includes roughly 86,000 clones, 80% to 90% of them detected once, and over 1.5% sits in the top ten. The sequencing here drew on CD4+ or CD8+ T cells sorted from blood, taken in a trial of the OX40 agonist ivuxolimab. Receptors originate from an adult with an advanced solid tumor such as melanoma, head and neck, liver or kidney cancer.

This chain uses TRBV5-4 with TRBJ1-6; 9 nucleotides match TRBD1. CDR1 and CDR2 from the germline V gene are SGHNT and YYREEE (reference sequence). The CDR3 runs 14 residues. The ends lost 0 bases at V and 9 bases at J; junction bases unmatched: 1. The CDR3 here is CASSLGDRASPLHF. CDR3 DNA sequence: TGTGCCAGCAGCTTGGGGGACAGGGCTTCACCCCTCCACTTT.

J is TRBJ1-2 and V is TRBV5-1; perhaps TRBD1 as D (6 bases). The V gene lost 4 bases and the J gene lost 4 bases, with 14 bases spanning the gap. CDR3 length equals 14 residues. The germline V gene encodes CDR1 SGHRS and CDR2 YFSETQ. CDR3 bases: TGCGCCAGCAGCAGCCCGGGGGGCAGCTATGGCTACACCTTC. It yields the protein CASSSPGGSYGYTF.

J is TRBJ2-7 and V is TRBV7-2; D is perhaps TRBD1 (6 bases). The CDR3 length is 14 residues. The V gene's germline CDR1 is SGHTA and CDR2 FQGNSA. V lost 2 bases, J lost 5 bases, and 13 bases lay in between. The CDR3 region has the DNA TGTGCCAGCAGCTTAAGCAGGGGCACAAACGAGCAGTACTTC. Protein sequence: CASSLSRGTNEQYF.

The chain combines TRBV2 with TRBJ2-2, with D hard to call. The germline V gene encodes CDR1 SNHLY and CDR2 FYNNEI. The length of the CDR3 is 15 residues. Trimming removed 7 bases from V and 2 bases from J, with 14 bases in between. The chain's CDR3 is CASTLQKTNTGELFF. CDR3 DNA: TGTGCCAGCACCTTACAGAAGACCAACACCGGGGAGCTGTTTTTT.

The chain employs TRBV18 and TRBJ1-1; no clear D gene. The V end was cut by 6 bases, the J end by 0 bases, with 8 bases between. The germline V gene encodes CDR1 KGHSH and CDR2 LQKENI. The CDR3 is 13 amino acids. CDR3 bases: TGTGCCAGCTCGCAGACGGTGAACACTGAAGCTTTCTTT. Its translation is CASSQTVNTEAFF.

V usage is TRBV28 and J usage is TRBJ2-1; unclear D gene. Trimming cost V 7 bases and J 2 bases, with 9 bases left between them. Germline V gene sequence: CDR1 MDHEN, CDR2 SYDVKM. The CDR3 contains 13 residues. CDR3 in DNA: TGTGCCAGCACCGCCGCGCCCTACAATGAGCAGTTCTTC. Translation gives CASTAAPYNEQFF.

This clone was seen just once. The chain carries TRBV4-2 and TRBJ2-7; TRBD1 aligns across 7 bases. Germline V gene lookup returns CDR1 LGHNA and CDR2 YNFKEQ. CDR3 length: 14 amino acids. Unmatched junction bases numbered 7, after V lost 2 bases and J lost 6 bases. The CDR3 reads CASSQQIQGREQYF. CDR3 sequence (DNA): TGTGCCAGCAGCCAACAGATACAGGGGCGCGAGCAGTACTTC.

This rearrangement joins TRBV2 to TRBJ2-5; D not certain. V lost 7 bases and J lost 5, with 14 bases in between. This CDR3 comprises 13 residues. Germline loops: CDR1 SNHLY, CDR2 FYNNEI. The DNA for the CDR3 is TGTGCCAGCACCCTCAAAAGACGGGAGACCCAGTACTTC. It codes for CASTLKRRETQYF.

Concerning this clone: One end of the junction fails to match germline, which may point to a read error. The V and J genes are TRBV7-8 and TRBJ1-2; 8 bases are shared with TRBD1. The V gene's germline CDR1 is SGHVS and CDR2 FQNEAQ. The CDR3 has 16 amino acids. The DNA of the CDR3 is TGTGCCAGCAGCCCTAACCGCGACAGGGGAAACTCTGGCTACACCTTC. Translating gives CASSPNRDRGNSGYTF.

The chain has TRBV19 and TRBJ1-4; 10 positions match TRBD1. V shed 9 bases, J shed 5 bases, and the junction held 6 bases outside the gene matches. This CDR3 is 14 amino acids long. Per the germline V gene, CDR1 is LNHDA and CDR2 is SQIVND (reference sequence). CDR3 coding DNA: TGTGCCAGCGCATCGGACAGGGGGAATGAAAAACTGTTTTTT. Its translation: CASASDRGNEKLFF.

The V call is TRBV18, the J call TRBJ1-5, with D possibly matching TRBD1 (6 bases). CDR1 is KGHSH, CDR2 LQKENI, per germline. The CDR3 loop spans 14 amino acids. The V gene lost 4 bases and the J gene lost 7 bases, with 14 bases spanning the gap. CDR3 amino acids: CASSLTGIRQPQHF. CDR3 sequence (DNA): TGTGCCAGCTCACTTACAGGGATCAGGCAGCCCCAGCATTTT.

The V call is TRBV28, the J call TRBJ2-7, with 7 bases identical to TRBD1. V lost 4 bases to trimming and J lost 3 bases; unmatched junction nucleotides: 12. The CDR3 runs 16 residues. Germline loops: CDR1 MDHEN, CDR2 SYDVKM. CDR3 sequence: CASSSQRTGRHYEQYF. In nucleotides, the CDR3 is TGTGCCAGCAGTTCCCAGAGGACAGGACGACACTACGAGCAGTACTTC.

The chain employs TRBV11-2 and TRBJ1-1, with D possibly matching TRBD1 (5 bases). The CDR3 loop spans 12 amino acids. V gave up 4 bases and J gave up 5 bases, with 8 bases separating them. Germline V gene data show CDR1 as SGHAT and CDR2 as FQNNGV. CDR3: CASSWGVTEAFF. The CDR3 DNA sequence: TGTGCCAGCAGCTGGGGGGTGACTGAAGCTTTCTTT.

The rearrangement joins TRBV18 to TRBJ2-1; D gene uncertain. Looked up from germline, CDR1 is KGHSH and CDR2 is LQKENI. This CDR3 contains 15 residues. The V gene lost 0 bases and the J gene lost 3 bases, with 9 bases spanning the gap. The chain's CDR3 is CASSPPSLRYNEQFF. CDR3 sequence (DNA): TGTGCCAGCTCACCACCAAGTTTACGCTACAATGAGCAGTTCTTC.

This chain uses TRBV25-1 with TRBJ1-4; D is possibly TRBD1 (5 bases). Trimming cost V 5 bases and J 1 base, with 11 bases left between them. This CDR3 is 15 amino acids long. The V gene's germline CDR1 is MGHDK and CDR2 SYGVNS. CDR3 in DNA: TGTGCCAGCAGTTCATTGGGGGGAACTAATGAAAAACTGTTTTTT. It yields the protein CASSSLGGTNEKLFF.

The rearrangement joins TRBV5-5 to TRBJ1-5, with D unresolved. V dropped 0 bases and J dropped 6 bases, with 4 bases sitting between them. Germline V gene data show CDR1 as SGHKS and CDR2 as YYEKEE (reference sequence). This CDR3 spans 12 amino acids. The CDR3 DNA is TGTGCCAGCAGCTTGGGGACTCAGCCCCAGCATTTT. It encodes CASSLGTQPQHF.

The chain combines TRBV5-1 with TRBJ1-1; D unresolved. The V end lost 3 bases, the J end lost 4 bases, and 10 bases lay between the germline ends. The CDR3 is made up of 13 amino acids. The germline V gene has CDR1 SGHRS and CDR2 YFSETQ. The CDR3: CASSWASATEAFF. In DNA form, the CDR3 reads TGCGCCAGCAGCTGGGCATCTGCCACTGAAGCTTTCTTT.

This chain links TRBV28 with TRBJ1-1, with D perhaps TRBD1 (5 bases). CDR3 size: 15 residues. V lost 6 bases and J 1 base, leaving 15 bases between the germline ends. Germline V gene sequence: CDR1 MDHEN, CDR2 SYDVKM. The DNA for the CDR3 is TGTGCCAGCAGCAATACGGGACCGAAGAACACTGAAGCTTTCTTT. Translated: CASSNTGPKNTEAFF.

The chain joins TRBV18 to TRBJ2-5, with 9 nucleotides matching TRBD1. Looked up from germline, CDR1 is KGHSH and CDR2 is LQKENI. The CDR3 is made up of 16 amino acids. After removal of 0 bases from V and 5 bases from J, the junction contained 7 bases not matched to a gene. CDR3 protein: CASSPPTGGRLETQYF. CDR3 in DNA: TGTGCCAGCTCACCACCAACAGGGGGCCGACTGGAGACCCAGTACTTC.

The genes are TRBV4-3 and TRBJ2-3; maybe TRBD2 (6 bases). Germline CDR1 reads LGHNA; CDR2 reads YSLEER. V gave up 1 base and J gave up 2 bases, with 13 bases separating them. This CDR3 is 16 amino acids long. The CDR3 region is CASSQVVGLPTDTQYF. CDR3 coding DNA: TGCGCCAGCAGCCAAGTGGTAGGACTACCCACAGATACGCAGTATTTT.

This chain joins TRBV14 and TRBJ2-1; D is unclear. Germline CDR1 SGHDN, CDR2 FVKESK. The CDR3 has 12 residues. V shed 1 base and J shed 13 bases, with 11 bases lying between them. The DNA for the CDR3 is TGTGCCAGCAGCCAAGTTCCTCCGTTCCAGTTCTTC. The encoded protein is CASSQVPPFQFF.

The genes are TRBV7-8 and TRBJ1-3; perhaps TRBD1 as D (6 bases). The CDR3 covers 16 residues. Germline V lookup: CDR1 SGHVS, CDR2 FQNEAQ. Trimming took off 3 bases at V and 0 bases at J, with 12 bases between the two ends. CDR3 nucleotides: TGTGCCAGCAGCTTCAGACAGGCCACCTCTGGAAACACCATATATTTT. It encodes CASSFRQATSGNTIYF.

The CDR3 sequence: CASSLVGISYNEQFF. CDR3 sequence (DNA): TGTGCCAGCAGCTTAGTCGGCATTTCCTACAATGAGCAGTTCTTC. V and J are TRBV7-2 and TRBJ2-1; D not certain. V was shortened by 1 base and J by 1 base, with 8 bases between the two germline ends. The germline gives CDR1 SGHTA, CDR2 FQGNSA. The CDR3 has 15 amino acids.

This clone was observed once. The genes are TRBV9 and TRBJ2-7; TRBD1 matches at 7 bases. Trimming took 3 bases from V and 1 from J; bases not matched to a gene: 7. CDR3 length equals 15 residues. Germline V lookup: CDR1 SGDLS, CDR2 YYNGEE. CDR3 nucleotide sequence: TGTGCCAGCAGCGCCGCGACAGGGCCGTCCTACGAGCAGTACTTC. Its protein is CASSAATGPSYEQYF.

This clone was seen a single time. CDR3 loop: CASSVQGGGLKSEAFF. CDR3 coding DNA: TGTGCCAGCAGCGTCCAGGGCGGGGGACTCAAGTCTGAAGCTTTCTTT. The chain carries TRBV7-2 and TRBJ1-1, with D possibly matching TRBD1 (5 bases). V dropped 5 bases and J dropped 6 bases, with 22 bases sitting between them. CDR1 is SGHTA and CDR2 is FQGNSA in the germline V gene. CDR3 length: 16 residues.

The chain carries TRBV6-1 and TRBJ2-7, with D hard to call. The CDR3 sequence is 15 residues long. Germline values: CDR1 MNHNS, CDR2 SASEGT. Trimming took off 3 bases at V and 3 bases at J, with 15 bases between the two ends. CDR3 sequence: CASSERLLLFYEQYF. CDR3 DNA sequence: TGTGCCAGCAGTGAGCGGCTCCTCCTCTTCTACGAGCAGTACTTC.

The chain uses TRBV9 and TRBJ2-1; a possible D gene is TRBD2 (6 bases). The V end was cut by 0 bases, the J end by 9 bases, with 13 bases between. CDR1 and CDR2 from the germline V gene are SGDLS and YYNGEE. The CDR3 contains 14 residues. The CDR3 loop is CASSVVGGSGEQFF. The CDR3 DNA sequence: TGTGCCAGCAGCGTAGTCGGAGGGAGCGGTGAGCAGTTCTTC.

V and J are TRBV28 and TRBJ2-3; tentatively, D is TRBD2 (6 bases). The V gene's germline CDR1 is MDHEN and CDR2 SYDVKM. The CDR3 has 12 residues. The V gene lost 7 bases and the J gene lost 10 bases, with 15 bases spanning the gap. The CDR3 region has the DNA TGTGCCAGCACCCAGGGACTTAATGCGCAGTATTTT. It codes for CASTQGLNAQYF.